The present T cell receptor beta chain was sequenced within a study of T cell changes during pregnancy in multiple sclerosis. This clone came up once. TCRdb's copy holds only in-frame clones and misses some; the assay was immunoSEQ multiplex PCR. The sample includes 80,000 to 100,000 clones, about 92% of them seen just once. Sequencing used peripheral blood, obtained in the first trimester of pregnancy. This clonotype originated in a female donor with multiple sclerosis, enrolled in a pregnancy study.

CDR3 sequence: CASSPPSLTGGLETQYF. Written as DNA, the CDR3 is TGTGCCAGCTCACCACCGAGTCTAACGGGAGGGCTAGAGACCCAGTACTTC. This chain links TRBV18 with TRBJ2-5; TRBD2 aligns across 8 bases. The V gene's germline CDR1 is KGHSH and CDR2 LQKENI. The J segment lost 4 bases and the V segment lost 0 bases, leaving 10 bases of the junction unmatched. The CDR3 is 17 residues long.